This entry features one TCR beta chain sequence. The table lists this clone with a few counts. Its antigen target is currently unknown. Per-nucleotide qualities are absent, and no much larger clonotype sits a single base away. The cohort consisted of 600 to 700 healthy bone marrow donors. Cohort members were all nominally healthy when sampled, although unrecorded immune exposures were likely present. The donor tested CMV seronegative, placing the donor among the 352 seronegative members of the cohort. A peripheral blood sample was collected from each donor, and TCR beta sequencing was performed on peripheral blood mononuclear cells. The Qiagen DNeasy Blood Extraction Kit was used to extract genomic DNA from the blood cell samples. These data come from a study of cytomegalovirus exposure and HLA in healthy donors (TCRdb year 2017). In the study overall: In an earlier analysis of 587 of the donors, 276 Gb of sequence data and 95 million to 130 million unique TCR beta sequences from 180 million or so T cells were reported. Around 330 gigabases of sequencing data and roughly 81 million unique TCR sequences made up an early release that covered approximately 700 HLA-typed donors. Of the roughly 400 genotyped donors, roughly 80% fell in the genetic ancestry cluster associated with self-reported Caucasian donors. The study aimed to test whether cataloging public T cell receptors could reveal signatures of past pathogen exposure. Using immunosequencing, the study profiled T cell repertoires from about 610 subjects and related those repertoires to cytomegalovirus serostatus. In addition to the first cohort of several hundred subjects, a separate validation cohort of 130 or so different subjects was used. To predict cytomegalovirus infection status, the study brought together high-throughput TCR immunosequencing, statistical association of individual TCRs with disease status, and machine learning. A later analysis re-analyzed previously published TCR beta repertoires from several hundred donors and added high-resolution HLA genotyping to study TCR occurrence patterns. The later analysis used no new phenotypic data to find candidate immune exposures, relying instead on TCR beta sequences and their occurrence across donors. In an earlier analysis of 500 to 650 of the donors, high-throughput TCR beta sequencing was used to judge whether each TCR beta V gene segment behaved as functional or pseudogenic. Alongside the repertoire data, information on donor age, sex, ethnicity and CMV serostatus was compiled. In a later genetic analysis, genome-wide SNP genotypes for about 65% of the roughly 670 donors were used, and that subset was treated as a discovery cohort. All discovery cohort repertoires had been generated using a single sequencing platform. HLA typing included class I and class II loci at four-digit resolution. Typing coverage varied by locus: about 620-630 donors for A, B, C, DRB1 and DQB1; more than 500 for DQA1; approximately 570 for DPA1; 400 to 480 for DPB1. Roughly 5 DR-DQ haplotypes were handled as single units for association and clustering, since linkage in the cohort was strong. Across about 380 genotyped donors of the cohort, an average of approximately 220,000 unique TCR beta nucleotide sequences per donor were sequenced, and approximately 17% of those sequences were non-productive. Study-wide conclusions, independent of this receptor: Immune exposure information for the cohort was limited to CMV serostatus. A further reported finding was that TCR beta sequences accurately predicted the HLA-A and HLA-B alleles for most subjects in the first cohort. Because some donors lacked HLA typing at each locus, the association tests relied only on the typed subset. Linkage disequilibrium might explain the correlated functional status among segregating V segments, but an unknown experimental factor could not be ruled out. In a later analysis, 15,000 to 20,000 TCR beta sequences were associated with specific HLA alleles at a false discovery rate of 0.05. Most TCR sequences were observed very rarely across donors, whereas some public TCRs were present in many individuals. In vitro tests confirmed that a few of the cytomegalovirus-associated TCR beta chains recognize cytomegalovirus antigens. Presence/absence analyses assumed roughly uniform sequencing depth across donors, an assumption that may not hold. Assigning TCR associations to individual alleles was difficult when HLA alleles, especially DR and DQ, strongly co-occurred. The study gave a list of some 150 TCR beta chains associated with cytomegalovirus. According to a later analysis, TCR association rates differed among HLA loci, with DRB1 alleles showing the most associated TCRs and HLA-C alleles showing the fewest. The cohort was sequenced for TCR beta chains only, and without alpha or paired-chain data the features that could be detected were limited. The authors suggested that the approach could potentially be generalized to other disease states and immunological phenotypes. In a later analysis, HLA-associated TCR beta chains showed more clonal expansion and lower generation probabilities than non-associated chains that were equally common. In a later analysis, several top co-occurrence clusters were reported to appear linked to parvovirus B19, influenza, CMV and Epstein-Barr virus. The 87-base-pair reads could not distinguish some IMGT-functional V segments, including TRBV6-2 and TRBV6-3, so those segments were excluded. Compared with the roughly 670-donor mean, donors in an Asian-associated ancestry cluster had fewer N-insertions in productive TCRs, according to a later genetic analysis. A cluster of highly shared sequence variants was judged likely to be a technical artifact of the sequencing pipeline. In an earlier analysis of approximately 590 of the donors, most TCR beta V segments were observed in productive rearrangements about 87% or about 30% of the time, broadly matching IMGT annotations. The earlier analysis of 587 of the donors excluded seventeen rarely observed V segments, including chromosome 9 orphons, because counts were too low. The classifier was reported to diagnose cytomegalovirus status with high specificity and sensitivity in both the original cohort and the validation cohort. Most CMV-associated TCR beta chains appeared to be HLA-restricted in a later analysis, and the HLA associations seemed to be driven largely by CMV exposure. An association between a missense DCLRE1C variant and V-gene and J-gene trimming of TCR beta chains was found in a later genetic analysis and replicated in an independent cohort.

Library preparation was by the immunoSEQ multiplex PCR assay. For the multiplex PCR, a mixture combining 60 forward primers for TCR Vbeta segments and 13 reverse primers for TCR Jbeta segments was used. The CDR3 region of rearranged TCR beta genes was amplified from genomic DNA with a multiplex PCR assay. The Illumina HiSeq System was used to sequence the amplified TCR beta libraries as 87-base-pair reads. In the original analysis: A later analysis tallied approximately 87 million unique TCR beta chains across the 640 or so repertoires, and some 12 million of those chains were shared by two or more donors. To remove PCR and sequencing errors, raw reads were error-corrected and collapsed into unique sequences using a nearest-neighbor algorithm that merged closely related sequences. CDR3 sequences were aligned to IMGT reference sequences to assign V, D and J gene segments. For a sequence to be retained, at least a six-nucleotide match to both a V gene segment and a J gene segment was required. A rearrangement was called productive if the CDR3 had no stop codons and remained in frame with V and J, and every other rearrangement was called non-productive. CDR3 was defined according to IMGT convention as the region running from the second conserved V-encoded cysteine to the conserved J-encoded phenylalanine. Sequences without an unambiguous match to a single V gene segment were excluded from the earlier analysis of a few hundred of the donors. An earlier analysis of over 450 of the donors classified V segments as functional when productive rearrangements were above 56.7% and as segregating when the standard deviation between donors was above 5%. To diagnose cytomegalovirus status from the catalog of TCR beta chain sequences, a statistical classification framework was built. V and J gene assignment, in a later analysis, came from comparing TCR nucleotide sequences with IMGT/GENE-DB human TR gene sequences. In a later analysis, CDR3 sequences and most-parsimonious VDJ recombination scenarios were assigned using the TCRdist pipeline. In a later analysis, every TCR beta chain was defined by the combination of its CDR3 amino acid sequence and its V-gene family, and reads without a unique V-gene family were dropped. As a way to deal with suspected cross-contamination and a sequencing artifact, a later analysis dropped 592 nucleotide sequences that were highly shared and had low generation probability. A later analysis calculated a clonal expansion index for each public chain from normalized within-repertoire ranks of inferred template counts. Generation probabilities in a later analysis came from a VDJ recombination model fitted to out-of-frame rearrangements, and those results were checked against IGoR. In a later analysis, TCR-TCR, TCR-HLA and TCR-CMV co-occurrence was scored with hypergeometric tests, and a repertoire-size bias correction was applied to TCR pairs. In a later analysis, false discovery rates were estimated by permuting HLA or CMV assignments 20 times. A later analysis grouped co-occurring TCRs with DBSCAN, adding TCRdist sequence similarity when clustering within HLA-allele-positive subsets. For co-occurrence clustering, repertoires with fewer than 30,000 or more than 120,000 public chains were excluded, along with about five repertoires with anomalous nucleotide sharing. The immuneACCESS repertoire file appears here via TCRdb, limited to in-frame rearrangements. These files lack a portion of the clones; in checked studies, under half of the deficit traces to unresolved V genes, and the cause of the others is not known. The V and J calls and the clone size are those of that table, but D and trimming were determined from the DNA. The sample table lists over 100,000 clones, under 70% of them with a count of one. The ten top clones hold less than 2% of the sample.

Based on the germline V gene, the CDR1 and CDR2 sequences are LGHNA and YSLEER. At the junction V is shortened by 1 base and J by 6 bases, with 16 bases in between. The CDR3 runs 15 residues from the cysteine to the phenylalanine. Left in the record is the CDR3 DNA by itself, 45 bases read in frame from the first base. Sequences were obtained from PBMCs. The sequence came from a man younger than 35 in good health and CMV-seronegative. The V gene is TRBV4-3 and the J gene is TRBJ2-7; tentative D gene TRBD1, with 6 bases matching. The CDR3 protein is CASSQALQGGGEQYF. Read as DNA, the sequence is TGCGCCAGCAGCCAAGCTTTACAGGGTGGGGGCGAGCAGTACTTC.